These 28 T cell receptor beta chains were all obtained from the same sample, sequenced in a study of shared clonotypes between healthy human individuals. Libraries were prepared by immunoSEQ multiplex PCR; TCRdb keeps only in-frame clonotypes and omits some of them. This sample has 2 million to 2.5 million clones, with approximately 96% found just once. The specimen sequenced was naive CD4+ T cells sorted from blood. Specified subset: CD45RA+ positively selected. The receptors originated from a man younger than 35 in good health.

As to this clone: Other DNA sequences in the sample encode the same CDR3. CDR3 loop: CASSLDGNYGYTF. The DNA of the CDR3 is TGTGCCAGCAGTTTGGACGGTAACTATGGCTACACCTTC. The rearrangement joins TRBV28 to TRBJ1-2, with D unclear. The V and J ends lost 3 bases and 1 base respectively, with 6 bases between them. This CDR3 comprises 13 residues. Germline V gene sequence: CDR1 MDHEN, CDR2 SYDVKM.

Notes on this clone: The identical CDR3 is also encoded by other nucleotide sequences in the sample. The chain combines TRBV5-1 with TRBJ2-5; TRBD1 is a possible D gene (5 bases). CDR1 and CDR2 from the germline V gene are SGHRS and YFSETQ. CDR3 length: 13 residues. V lost 0 bases and J 5 bases, leaving 8 bases between the germline ends. In nucleotides, the CDR3 is TGCGCCAGCAGCTTGGCAGGGAAGGAGACCCAGTACTTC. Protein: CASSLAGKETQYF.

The V and J genes are TRBV19 and TRBJ1-2, with 7 positions matching TRBD1. The CDR3 sequence is 14 residues long. The junction had 6 bases not matched to a gene; V was cut back by 8 bases and J by 0 bases. Germline V gives CDR1 LNHDA, CDR2 SQIVND (reference sequence). CDR3 DNA sequence: TGTGCCAGTGCCGACAGGGTAGCTAACTATGGCTACACCTTC. Translation: CASADRVANYGYTF.

The genes are TRBV18 and TRBJ1-2, with a weak D call TRBD1 (6 bases). The CDR3 spans 14 residues. V lost 3 bases to trimming and J lost 8 bases, with 16 bases between them. Germline V lookup: CDR1 KGHSH, CDR2 LQKENI. The CDR3 DNA reads TGTGCCAGCTCACCGGCAGGGGAAGGTTGGGGCTACACCTTC. This codes for CASSPAGEGWGYTF.

The chain uses TRBV6-1 and TRBJ2-7, with D unresolved. The CDR3 contains 13 residues. The V gene lost 4 bases and the J gene lost 0 bases, with 7 bases spanning the gap. The V gene's germline CDR1 is MNHNS and CDR2 SASEGT. The CDR3 is CASSAYSSYEQYF. The CDR3 DNA sequence: TGTGCCAGCAGTGCATACAGCTCCTACGAGCAGTACTTC.

The chain has TRBV29-1 and TRBJ2-7; D gene uncertain. In germline, CDR1 is SQVTM, CDR2 ANQGSEA. Trimming stripped 0 bases from V and 0 bases from J, with 6 bases between. The length of the CDR3 is 13 residues. CDR3 amino acids: CSVEDESSYEQYF. CDR3 DNA: TGCAGCGTTGAAGACGAGAGCTCCTACGAGCAGTACTTC.

This clone was seen only once. The V and J genes are TRBV4-1 and TRBJ2-1; tentatively, D is TRBD2 (6 bases). The germline V gene encodes CDR1 MGHRA and CDR2 YSYEKL. V was cut by 3 bases and J by 0 bases, with 15 bases left in between. The CDR3 runs to 17 residues. This chain's CDR3 is CASSQGSGFSSYNEQFF. The CDR3 DNA is TGCGCCAGCAGCCAGGGAAGCGGGTTCAGCTCCTACAATGAGCAGTTCTTC.

V and J are TRBV5-6 and TRBJ2-5, with TRBD1 matching 10 bases. The ends lost 1 base at V and 7 bases at J; junction bases unmatched: 13. The CDR3 length is 17 residues. CDR1 is SGHDT and CDR2 is YYEEEE in the germline V gene. The CDR3 reads CASSLWGQGTGAGTQYF. In DNA form, the CDR3 reads TGTGCCAGCAGCTTGTGGGGGCAAGGGACAGGGGCTGGGACCCAGTACTTC.

In the case of this clone: Other DNA sequences within the sample encode an identical CDR3. The chain uses TRBV6-1 and TRBJ2-5, with TRBD2 matching 7 bases. V shed 7 bases and J 2 bases; nucleotides not matched to a gene: 1. Germline CDR1 and CDR2: MNHNS and SASEGT. This CDR3 has 12 amino acids. The CDR3 here is CASMGGQETQYF. DNA for the CDR3: TGTGCCAGCATGGGGGGGCAAGAGACCCAGTACTTC.

V and J are TRBV4-3 and TRBJ1-5; no clear D. The CDR3 loop spans 14 amino acids. Germline CDR1 and CDR2: LGHNA and YSLEER. V lost 0 bases and J 5 bases, leaving 8 bases between the germline ends. The CDR3 region is CASSQDSTDQPQHF. CDR3 nucleotide sequence: TGCGCCAGCAGCCAAGATTCGACGGATCAGCCCCAGCATTTT.

The chain uses TRBV28 and TRBJ2-6, with 12 bases that match TRBD1. The CDR3 length is 17 residues. V was pared by 3 bases and J by 0 bases, with 0 bases of the junction left unmatched. CDR1 is MDHEN and CDR2 is SYDVKM in the germline V gene. The CDR3 DNA is TGTGCCAGCAGTTTGGGACAGGGGGCCTCTGGGGCCAACGTCCTGACTTTC. The encoded protein is CASSLGQGASGANVLTF. The whole variable domain, filled in from reference TRBV28 and TRBJ2-6, reads DVKVTQSSRYLVKRTGEKVFLECVQDMDHENMFWYRQDPGLGLRLIYFSYDVKMKEKGDIPEGYSVSREKKERFSLILESASTNQTSMYLCASSLGQGASGANVLTFGAGSRLTVL.

The gene calls are TRBV5-1 and TRBJ1-1, with 8 bases fitting TRBD1. CDR1 is SGHRS and CDR2 is YFSETQ in the germline V gene. Trimming removed 4 bases from V and 6 bases from J; junction bases left unmatched: 5. The CDR3 length is 13 residues. The CDR3 sequence: CASSLQGVAEAFF. CDR3 DNA sequence: TGCGCCAGCAGCCTACAGGGGGTCGCTGAAGCTTTCTTT.

This sequence joins TRBV5-1 and TRBJ2-2; D is undetermined. The CDR3 runs to 16 residues. Trimming shortened V by 0 bases and J by 1 base, and 10 bases separated the two germline ends. The germline gives CDR1 SGHRS, CDR2 YFSETQ. CDR3 region: CASSLDEVMNTGELFF. The CDR3 DNA reads TGCGCCAGCAGCTTGGACGAGGTGATGAACACCGGGGAGCTGTTTTTT.

The chain joins TRBV14 to TRBJ2-3; possible D gene TRBD2, 5 bases. The CDR3 loop spans 15 amino acids. The germline V gene has CDR1 SGHDN and CDR2 FVKESK. The V gene lost 1 base and the J gene lost 0 bases, with 8 bases spanning the gap. The CDR3 loop is CASSQAGRSTDTQYF. CDR3 coding DNA: TGTGCCAGCAGCCAAGCGGGGAGAAGCACAGATACGCAGTATTTT.

The rearrangement joins TRBV25-1 to TRBJ1-2; D uncertain. Trimming cost V 7 bases and J 4 bases, with 13 bases left between them. The CDR3 sequence is 13 residues long. CDR1 and CDR2 (germline): MGHDK, SYGVNS. The CDR3 loop is CASTEGGSYGYTF. Written as DNA, the CDR3 is TGTGCCAGCACCGAGGGAGGTTCCTATGGCTACACCTTC.

Written as DNA, the CDR3 is TGCGCCAGCAGCACCCGACAGGGCCCGGGAGATACGCAGTATTTT. It codes for CASSTRQGPGDTQYF. V and J are TRBV5-1 and TRBJ2-3; TRBD1 matches at 7 bases. This CDR3 is built from 15 residues. The germline CDR1 and CDR2 sequences are SGHRS and YFSETQ. Trimming took 4 bases from V and 5 from J; bases not matched to a gene: 10.

Concerning this clone: Other nucleotide sequences from this sample produce the same CDR3. The chain links TRBV27 to TRBJ1-5; D not certain. V lost 3 bases, J lost 3 bases, and 6 bases lay in between. CDR1 and CDR2 from the germline V gene are MNHEY and SMNVEV (reference sequence). The CDR3 consists of 13 residues. The CDR3 region has the DNA TGTGCCAGCAGTTTTGGGGTCAATCAGCCCCAGCATTTT. Its translation: CASSFGVNQPQHF.

The chain recombines TRBV7-9 with TRBJ2-3; the match to TRBD1 covers 8 bases. The length of the CDR3 is 15 residues. V shed 3 bases, J shed 2 bases, and the junction held 4 bases outside the gene matches. CDR1 is SEHNR and CDR2 is FQNEAQ in the germline V gene (reference sequence). Here the CDR3 DNA reads TGTGCCAGCAGCTTCGGACAGGGAGCCACAGATACGCAGTATTTT. Translation: CASSFGQGATDTQYF. Supplemented by reference TRBV7-9 and TRBJ2-3, the full variable domain reads DTGVSQNPRHKITKRGQNVTFRCDPISEHNRLYWYRQTLGQGPEFLTYFQNEAQLEKSRLLSDRFSAERPKGSFSTLEIQRTEQGDSAMYLCASSFGQGATDTQYFGPGTRLTVL.

This clone was counted a single time. The chain couples TRBV4-1 to TRBJ2-4; D uncertain. The V gene's germline CDR1 is MGHRA and CDR2 YSYEKL. V lost 2 bases, J lost 0 bases, and 11 bases lay in between. CDR3 length equals 16 residues. DNA for the CDR3: TGCGCCAGCAGCCAAACAAGCGATTTAGCCAAAAACATTCAGTACTTC. Amino acids: CASSQTSDLAKNIQYF.

This sequence joins TRBV6-4 and TRBJ2-3; TRBD2 matches 9 bases. Germline V gene lookup returns CDR1 MRHNA and CDR2 SNTAGT. The CDR3 sequence is 15 residues long. J gave up 0 bases and V 5 bases, and 3 bases lay outside the gene matches. The CDR3 reads CASSITSGSTDTQYF. The CDR3 DNA follows: TGTGCCAGCAGTATTACTAGCGGGAGCACAGATACGCAGTATTTT.

The chain joins TRBV6-5 to TRBJ1-1; TRBD1 matches at 10 bases. Germline trimming cut 6 bases from V and 6 bases from J; bases unmatched to any gene: 10. Germline V gene data show CDR1 as MNHEY and CDR2 as SVGAGI. CDR3 length equals 15 residues. CDR3 in DNA: TGTGCCAGCAGGGGGCTTCCGGGACAGGGGTCTGAAGCTTTCTTT. Its protein is CASRGLPGQGSEAFF.

As concerns this clone: Sequence at one end of the junction differs from germline and may be a read error. This chain joins TRBV7-7 and TRBJ2-3, with TRBD2 matching 7 bases. CDR1 and CDR2 (germline): SSHAT, FNYEAQ (reference sequence). The CDR3 runs 14 residues. CDR3 bases: TGTGCTAGCAGCGCCGGACTAGTTACAGATACGCAGTATTTT. Its translation is CASSAGLVTDTQYF.

V is TRBV5-1 and J is TRBJ2-1; D is perhaps TRBD2 (6 bases). The germline V gene encodes CDR1 SGHRS and CDR2 YFSETQ. V lost 1 base and J lost 0, with 8 bases in between. The CDR3 is made up of 15 amino acids. CDR3 region: CASSLTSTSYNEQFF. For the CDR3, the DNA is TGCGCCAGCAGCTTGACTAGCACCTCCTACAATGAGCAGTTCTTC.

J is TRBJ1-2 and V is TRBV28; D is undetermined. CDR1 is MDHEN, CDR2 SYDVKM, per germline. V was cut by 5 bases and J by 3 bases, with 13 bases left in between. The CDR3 contains 14 residues. CDR3 region: CASSPRRQDYGYTF. The CDR3 DNA reads TGTGCCAGCAGTCCCCGACGCCAGGACTATGGCTACACCTTC.

The rearrangement uses TRBV19 and TRBJ1-1; weak D call: TRBD1 (5 bases). V gave up 2 bases and J gave up 0 bases, with 13 bases separating them. Looked up from germline, CDR1 is LNHDA and CDR2 is SQIVND (reference sequence). The CDR3 extends over 16 amino acids. The CDR3 sequence is CASSISASTVNTEAFF. The CDR3 nucleotides read TGTGCCAGTAGTATATCTGCGTCGACAGTGAACACTGAAGCTTTCTTT. Combining the CDR3 with reference TRBV19 and TRBJ1-1 gives the whole variable domain DGGITQSPKYLFRKEGQNVTLSCEQNLNHDAMYWYRQDPGQGLRLIYYSQIVNDFQKGDIAEGYSVSREKKESFPLTVTSAQKNPTAFYLCASSISASTVNTEAFFGQGTRLTVV.

The chain employs TRBV30 and TRBJ1-5, with TRBD1 matching over 9 bases. This CDR3 contains 14 residues. J was trimmed by 4 bases and V by 5 bases; bases with no gene match: 6. CDR1 and CDR2 from the germline V gene are GTSNPN and SVGIG (reference sequence). The CDR3 sequence: CAWCNGQGNQPQHF. The DNA for the CDR3 is TGTGCCTGGTGTAACGGACAGGGGAATCAGCCCCAGCATTTT. The whole variable domain, remainder taken from reference TRBV30 and TRBJ1-5, is SQTIHQWPATLVQPVGSPLSLECTVEGTSNPNLYWYRQAAGRGLQLLFYSVGIGQISSEVPQNLSASRPQDRQFILSSKKLLLSDSGFYLCAWCNGQGNQPQHFGDGTRLSIL.

The chain employs TRBV29-1 and TRBJ2-5, with TRBD2 matching over 7 bases. CDR1 is SQVTM and CDR2 is ANQGSEA in the germline V gene. This CDR3 region has 14 residues. Germline trimming cut 1 base from V and 6 bases from J; bases unmatched to any gene: 8. The DNA of the CDR3 is TGCAGCGTTGAAGTTCCAGCGGGGTCGAAGACCCAGTACTTC. This encodes CSVEVPAGSKTQYF. Based on the CDR3 plus reference TRBV29-1 and TRBJ2-5, the full variable domain is SAVISQKPSRDICQRGTSLTIQCQVDSQVTMMFWYRQQPGQSLTLIATANQGSEATYESGFVIDKFPISRPNLTFSTLTVSNMSPEDSSIYLCSVEVPAGSKTQYFGPGTRLLVL.

In nucleotides, the CDR3 is TGTGCCAGCAGCTTAGAGGCCCGACCCTTCTACGAGCAGTACTTC. It is translated as CASSLEARPFYEQYF. The chain carries TRBV7-9 and TRBJ2-7; D gene uncertain. This CDR3 has 15 residues. CDR1 SEHNR and CDR2 FQNEAQ come from the germline V gene (reference sequence). V lost 1 base to trimming and J lost 3 bases, with 13 bases between them.